These 21 T cell receptor beta chains share one sample of origin, sequenced in a study of Japanese encephalitis immunity and Zika vaccine responses. One entry per CDR3 protein results from TCRdb running MiXCR on the 5' RACE reads. This table holds 260 or so distinct CDR3 sequences, around 2% found once. Peptide pools at about 1 ug/mL each stimulated CFSE-labeled PBMCs over an approximately 6-day culture. The sort collected unfixed, live, CD56-CD19-CD16-CD3+CD4+ CFSE-low proliferating CD4 T cells. The sample here was antigen-activated CD4+ T cells from blood, cultured, taken during a Zika inactivated vaccine study. The receptors derive from an adult man who received an inactivated Zika virus vaccine.

This clonotype is classed as medium-sized. The chain combines TRBV6-4 with TRBJ2-3, with 7 bases fitting TRBD2. Trimming cost V 2 bases and J 1 base; bases outside gene matches: 0. The CDR3 loop spans 14 amino acids. Germline loops: CDR1 MRHNA, CDR2 SNTAGT. The CDR3 DNA is TGTGCCAGCAGTGACGGGGGGGGCACAGATACGCAGTATTTT. It is translated as CASSDGGGTDTQYF.

This clonotype is labeled as hyperexpanded. This chain joins TRBV27 and TRBJ1-2; D remains unclear. Trimming took 2 bases from V and 0 from J, leaving 7 bases between them. Germline CDR1 reads MNHEY; CDR2 reads SMNVEV (reference sequence). The CDR3 covers 14 residues. CDR3 DNA: TGTGCCAGCAGTTTAAAGGATTCTAACTATGGCTACACCTTC. Translating it yields CASSLKDSNYGYTF.

This clonotype was detected only a few times. V and J are TRBV5-1 and TRBJ1-2, with D perhaps matching TRBD1 (6 bases). With 1 base removed from V and 5 bases from J, the gap between germline ends came to 12 bases. CDR1 and CDR2 from the germline V gene are SGHRS and YFSETQ. The CDR3 runs to 14 residues. CDR3 bases: TGCGCCAGCAGCTTGACCGGGGGCGGGTATGGCTACACCTTC. Protein product: CASSLTGGGYGYTF.

This clonotype is judged large. The chain carries TRBV7-2 and TRBJ1-2; D remains ambiguous. The V end was cut by 5 bases, the J end by 8 bases, with 12 bases between. CDR1 is SGHTA, CDR2 FQGNSA, per germline. This CDR3 has 12 amino acids. In DNA, the CDR3 is TGTGCCAGCAGCCCACACCAGGAGGGCTACACCTTC. This gives the protein CASSPHQEGYTF.

By share of the sample, this clonotype is large. The V and J genes are TRBV12-3 or TRBV12-4 and TRBJ1-6; possible D gene TRBD1, 6 bases. V shed 7 bases and J shed 7 bases, with 11 bases lying between them. This CDR3 spans 13 amino acids. CDR3 amino acids: CASKAGENSPLHF. The CDR3 DNA sequence: TGTGCCAGCAAGGCAGGGGAGAATTCACCCCTCCACTTT.

Within the sample, this clonotype is large (0.1 to 1%). The V gene is TRBV6-1, the J gene TRBJ2-5; no firm D call. Trimming left V 5 bases short and J 5 bases short, with 6 bases between. The CDR3 contains 11 residues. From germline, CDR1 is MNHNS and CDR2 SASEGT. CDR3 bases: TGTGCCAGCAGTCTTGCGGAGACCCAGTACTTC. It translates to CASSLAETQYF.

Details on this clonotype: One base away lies a much larger clone, so this may be a sequencing read error. The chain is built from TRBV10-2 and TRBJ2-2; 8 bases fit TRBD1. Germline-derived CDR1 and CDR2 are WSHSY and SAAADI. The CDR3 runs to 14 residues. Unmatched junction bases numbered 7, after V lost 9 bases and J lost 4 bases. CDR3 bases: TGCGCCAGTATGTGGACAGGGACCACCGGGGAGCTGTTTTTT. This gives the protein CASMWTGTTGELFF.

In its sample, this clonotype is large (0.1 to 1%). The chain has TRBV4-1 and TRBJ1-2, with 7 bases fitting TRBD1. The CDR3 is 15 residues long. The germline V gene encodes CDR1 MGHRA and CDR2 YSYEKL. The J segment lost 4 bases and the V segment lost 1 base, leaving 6 bases of the junction unmatched. CDR3 loop: CASSQAGTDRYGYTF. The CDR3 DNA is TGCGCCAGCAGCCAAGCCGGGACAGATCGCTATGGCTACACCTTC.

This clonotype is termed medium-sized (0.01 to 0.1%). The J gene is TRBJ2-2, the V gene TRBV19; the match to TRBD1 covers 7 bases. Germline V gene data show CDR1 as LNHDA and CDR2 as SQIVND (reference sequence). V shed 7 bases, J shed 3 bases, and the junction held 8 bases outside the gene matches. The CDR3 has 15 residues. DNA of the CDR3: TGTGCCAGTATACGGACAGGAGGCCACACCGGGGAGCTGTTTTTT. This codes for CASIRTGGHTGELFF.

By proportion, this clonotype is large (0.1 to 1%). The chain uses TRBV2 and TRBJ1-1; D unresolved. Germline V gene sequence: CDR1 SNHLY, CDR2 FYNNEI. The V and J ends lost 7 bases and 1 base respectively, with 13 bases between them. The CDR3 consists of 14 residues. The CDR3 protein is CASNREAGNTEAFF. DNA for the CDR3: TGTGCCAGCAACCGGGAGGCGGGGAACACTGAAGCTTTCTTT.

By frequency in the sample, this clonotype is medium-sized. Here the CDR3 reads CASSQEPSGGPYTGELFF. In DNA form, the CDR3 reads TGCGCCAGCAGCCAAGAGCCTAGCGGGGGGCCCTACACCGGGGAGCTGTTTTTT. The chain carries TRBV4-3 and TRBJ2-2, with 11 bases matching TRBD2. Trimming took 0 bases from V and 3 from J; bases not matched to a gene: 6. The V gene's germline CDR1 is LGHNA and CDR2 YSLEER. The CDR3 has 18 residues.

This clonotype is medium-sized in the sample. V gene TRBV12-3 or TRBV12-4 combines with J gene TRBJ1-2; TRBD1 is a possible D gene (6 bases). The CDR3 loop spans 15 amino acids. V was trimmed by 3 bases and J by 4 bases, leaving 15 bases between them. The CDR3 DNA follows: TGTGCCAGCAGTTTTTCGGGACATCCCCCCTATGGCTACACCTTC. Residues: CASSFSGHPPYGYTF.

By share, this clonotype counts as medium-sized (0.01 to 0.1%). The chain combines TRBV6-5 with TRBJ1-2; 8 nucleotides match TRBD1. Germline lookup yields CDR1 MNHEY and CDR2 SVGAGI. This CDR3 is built from 13 residues. The V segment lost 5 bases and the J segment 7 bases; nucleotides outside the gene matches: 6. The CDR3 region is CASSMTGDSGYTF. The CDR3 DNA sequence: TGTGCCAGCAGTATGACAGGGGATAGTGGCTACACCTTC.

By share, this clonotype ranks as large. The chain recombines TRBV3-1 with TRBJ2-1; TRBD2 might be the D (6 bases). The CDR3 extends over 14 amino acids. The germline CDR1 and CDR2 sequences are LGHDT and YNNKEL (reference sequence). V was cut by 5 bases and J by 0 bases, with 8 bases left in between. CDR3: CASSGDSSYNEQFF. CDR3 DNA sequence: TGTGCCAGCAGCGGGGACTCCTCCTACAATGAGCAGTTCTTC.

This clonotype counts as large. The chain links TRBV12-3 or TRBV12-4 to TRBJ2-7; maybe TRBD1 (5 bases). CDR3 length: 15 residues. V lost 1 base, J lost 0 bases, and 10 bases lay in between. In DNA, the CDR3 is TGTGCCAGCAGTTTAGAAGCAGGGTCCTCCTACGAGCAGTACTTC. This codes for CASSLEAGSSYEQYF.

This clonotype is termed large. The genes are TRBV18 and TRBJ2-1; TRBD1 matches 10 bases. The CDR3 spans 13 residues. Germline V gene sequence: CDR1 KGHSH, CDR2 LQKENI. V lost 6 bases to trimming and J lost 7 bases; unmatched junction nucleotides: 3. CDR3 sequence: CASSRTGGNEQFF. Here the CDR3 DNA reads TGTGCCAGCTCGCGGACAGGGGGGAATGAGCAGTTCTTC.

By proportion, this clonotype is medium-sized. The V call is TRBV10-1, the J call TRBJ2-7; no clear D. The CDR3 runs 13 residues. Germline assignment: CDR1 WNHNN and CDR2 SYGVQD (reference sequence). V lost 2 bases and J lost 7, with 12 bases in between. In DNA, the CDR3 is TGCGCCAGCAGTGAGAGTTTAGACTCGGAGCAGTACTTC. Translating gives CASSESLDSEQYF.

By sample share, this clonotype is hyperexpanded. The chain employs TRBV4-2 and TRBJ2-5, with 8 positions matching TRBD2. This CDR3 spans 16 amino acids. V lost 0 bases, J lost 4 bases, and 7 bases stayed unmatched. Per the germline V gene, CDR1 is LGHNA and CDR2 is YNFKEQ. The CDR3 DNA sequence: TGTGCCAGCAGCCAAGAGCCGGGGGGGATCCGAGAGACCCAGTACTTC. Amino acids: CASSQEPGGIRETQYF.

Judged by abundance, this clonotype is large. The chain joins TRBV4-1 to TRBJ2-4; D ambiguous. The germline gives CDR1 MGHRA, CDR2 YSYEKL. CDR3 size: 17 residues. Trimming took off 0 bases at V and 0 bases at J, with 12 bases between the two ends. The CDR3 DNA follows: TGCGCCAGCAGCCAAGAATTTGGCCTACTAGCCAAAAACATTCAGTACTTC. Residues: CASSQEFGLLAKNIQYF.

This clonotype is categorized as large. The CDR3 here is CASTLTGTSGGTDTQYF. CDR3 bases: TGTGCCAGCACCCTAACAGGGACTAGCGGGGGTACAGATACGCAGTATTTT. The V and J genes are TRBV4-2 and TRBJ2-3; TRBD2 matches at 14 bases. The CDR3 length is 17 residues. Losses at the gene ends were 7 bases for V and 3 bases for J; bases not matched to a gene: 9. In germline, CDR1 is LGHNA, CDR2 YNFKEQ.

This clonotype is medium-sized (0.01 to 0.1%) within its sample. This rearrangement joins TRBV19 to TRBJ1-1, with 8 positions matching TRBD1. Germline V gene sequence: CDR1 LNHDA, CDR2 SQIVND (reference sequence). V shed 5 bases and J 7 bases; nucleotides not matched to a gene: 6. The CDR3 loop spans 13 amino acids. Here the CDR3 DNA reads TGTGCCAGTAGTGCCTGGGGGACAGGTGAAGCTTTCTTT. Amino acid sequence: CASSAWGTGEAFF. The complete variable domain, with remaining parts taken from reference TRBV19 and TRBJ1-1, reads DGGITQSPKYLFRKEGQNVTLSCEQNLNHDAMYWYRQDPGQGLRLIYYSQIVNDFQKGDIAEGYSVSREKKESFPLTVTSAQKNPTAFYLCASSAWGTGEAFFGQGTRLTVV.